This TCR beta chain was retrieved from a study of regulatory and conventional T cells in RAG deficiency. Overall study results and limits: In Omenn syndrome, Treg and Tconv repertoires overlapped >75%. Shannon entropy fell and Simpson indices rose in RAG-deficient patients. Compared with controls, unique Treg TCR beta sequences dropped around 110-fold in Omenn syndrome and CID/AS.

CDR1 and CDR2 (germline): SGHRS, YFSETQ. This CDR3 has 15 amino acids. The trim removed 4 bases at V and 1 base at J, leaving 4 bases unmatched. As to this clone: The antigen is not known.

Libraries were prepared by immunoSEQ multiplex PCR; TCRdb keeps only in-frame clonotypes and omits some of them. Counted here are 5,500 to 8,500 clones, around 91% occurring once; the ten biggest clones make up about 1.3%. Blood CD4+ CD25-high CD127-low regulatory T cells supplied the genomic DNA template. The same sample was also used in a study of regulatory T cells. As that report states: The PCR used 52 TRBV and 13 TRBJ primers. Regulatory T cells showed the strongest V-J pair restriction and V/J gene skewing among patient repertoires.

The origin of this receptor is a human donor in good health. The sample comprised CD127- CD25+ CD4+ Tregs sorted from blood. The rearrangement uses TRBV5-1 and TRBJ1-1; TRBD1 aligns across 10 bases. CDR3: CASSPGQGRNTEAFF. The CDR3 DNA sequence: TGCGCCAGCAGCCCGGGACAGGGGAGGAACACTGAAGCTTTCTTT. The full variable domain, with the rest looked up from reference TRBV5-1 and TRBJ1-1, is KAGVTQTPRYLIKTRGQQVTLSCSPISGHRSVSWYQQTPGQGLQFLFEYFSETQRNKGNFPGRFSGRQFSNSRSEMNVSTLELGDSALYLCASSPGQGRNTEAFFGQGTRLTVV.